The clone carrying this T cell receptor (beta chain) was seen a handful of times. Its antigen is as yet unknown. Semi-nested PCR with Nested Universal Primer A followed constant-region reverse priming of full-length variable regions. TCRdb passed the 5' RACE reads through MiXCR, listing each CDR3 protein once. The data hold 62,000 or so distinct CDR3 sequences, with approximately 27% observed a single time. Study-level results: The larger cohort examined one V-J beta rearrangement, not whole repertoires.

The sorted Tregs were CD4+CD25+CD127-/low cells. The sample was tumor-infiltrating Tregs sorted from the breast tumor. This TCR derives from a female donor with breast cancer.

CDR3 in DNA: TGTGCCAGCAGCTCTCCAGGGGAAGAGACCCAGTACTTC. As protein: CASSSPGEETQYF. V is TRBV7-3 and J is TRBJ2-5, with TRBD1 as a possible D gene (6 bases). Germline-derived CDR1 and CDR2 are SGHTA and FQGTGA. V was shortened by 4 bases and J by 3 bases, with 9 bases between the two germline ends. This CDR3 region has 13 residues.